Shown below are 29 T cell receptor beta chains from a single sample sequenced in a study of OX40 agonist ivuxolimab in advanced cancers. Repertoires were generated with immunoSEQ multiplex PCR, while TCRdb's copy carries only in-frame clones and drops some. The sample consists of about 36,000 clones, approximately 80% of them appearing once. Here the sequenced sample was CD4+ or CD8+ T cells sorted from blood, taken in a trial of the OX40 agonist ivuxolimab. The receptors derive from an adult with an advanced solid tumor such as melanoma, head and neck, liver or kidney cancer.

This clone appeared once. V usage is TRBV5-1 and J usage is TRBJ2-3, with D hard to call. V was cut by 1 base and J by 3 bases, with 9 bases left in between. Germline V gives CDR1 SGHRS, CDR2 YFSETQ. This CDR3 comprises 14 residues. The CDR3 DNA reads TGCGCCAGCAGCTTGTTAGGCACAACAGATACGCAGTATTTT. This codes for CASSLLGTTDTQYF. Variable domain in full (rest from reference TRBV5-1 and TRBJ2-3): KAGVTQTPRYLIKTRGQQVTLSCSPISGHRSVSWYQQTPGQGLQFLFEYFSETQRNKGNFPGRFSGRQFSNSRSEMNVSTLELGDSALYLCASSLLGTTDTQYFGPGTRLTVL.

In this sample, this clone is medium-sized. The chain recombines TRBV4-1 with TRBJ2-7; no reliable D call. Germline lookup yields CDR1 MGHRA and CDR2 YSYEKL. Trimming cost V 0 bases and J 2 bases, with 5 bases left between them. The CDR3 has 13 residues. As DNA, the CDR3 is TGCGCCAGCAGCCAAGATAGTACCTACGAGCAGTACTTC. It encodes CASSQDSTYEQYF.

CDR3: CASSQGGGTLEQYF. The DNA of the CDR3 is TGTGCCAGCAGTCAGGGAGGGGGTACGCTTGAGCAGTACTTC. The rearrangement joins TRBV6-5 to TRBJ2-7, with TRBD2 as a possible D gene (7 bases). V was trimmed by 5 bases and J by 7 bases, leaving 18 bases between them. The CDR3 is made up of 14 amino acids. Germline-derived CDR1 and CDR2 are MNHEY and SVGAGI.

This chain connects TRBV9 to TRBJ1-5; no firm D call. Germline V gene lookup returns CDR1 SGDLS and CDR2 YYNGEE. Trimming left V 7 bases short and J 0 bases short, with 5 bases between. CDR3 length: 12 amino acids. CDR3 sequence (DNA): TGTGCCAGCGGGGATAGCAATCAGCCCCAGCATTTT. It specifies CASGDSNQPQHF.

The chain recombines TRBV10-3 with TRBJ2-2, with TRBD1 identical over 7 bases. This CDR3 is built from 16 residues. J gave up 1 base and V 7 bases, and 9 bases lay outside the gene matches. Germline V gene data show CDR1 as ENHRY and CDR2 as SYGVKD. The CDR3 coding sequence is TGTGCCATCAAAAAAACCGGGACAGAGAACACCGGGGAGCTGTTTTTT. Translating gives CAIKKTGTENTGELFF.

In its sample, this clone is medium-sized. V gene TRBV4-2 combines with J gene TRBJ1-1; D remains unclear. V gave up 2 bases and J gave up 7 bases, with 11 bases separating them. The CDR3 length is 13 residues. Looked up from germline, CDR1 is LGHNA and CDR2 is YNFKEQ. The chain's CDR3 is CASSQMGLGEAFF. The CDR3 coding sequence is TGTGCCAGCAGCCAAATGGGGTTGGGTGAAGCTTTCTTT.

The chain links TRBV4-1 to TRBJ2-1; D might be TRBD1 or TRBD2, each matching 5 bases. The CDR3 length is 13 residues. Trimming shortened V by 2 bases and J by 8 bases, and 10 bases separated the two germline ends. CDR1 MGHRA and CDR2 YSYEKL come from the germline V gene. The CDR3 DNA follows: TGCGCCAGCAGCCAAAACTTGGGGGATGAGCAGTTCTTC. Residues: CASSQNLGDEQFF.

This clone was counted only a few times. A much larger clone is a single base away; this may be a read error. At the DNA level, this CDR3 is encoded by other sequences in the same sample as well. The V gene is TRBV5-1, the J gene TRBJ2-7; 11 nucleotides line up with TRBD1. The junction had 2 bases not matched to a gene; V was cut back by 3 bases and J by 3 bases. This CDR3 region has 14 residues. Germline CDR1 and CDR2: SGHRS and YFSETQ. CDR3 sequence reads: CASSYGTGGYEQYF. The CDR3 bases are TGCGCCAGCAGCTACGGGACAGGGGGCTACGAGCAGTACTTC.

A single count supports this clone. The J gene is TRBJ2-1, the V gene TRBV13; D is unclear. This CDR3 has 15 amino acids. Between the trimmed V and J ends, which lost 0 bases and 6 bases, there was a span of 12 bases. Germline V lookup: CDR1 PRHDT, CDR2 FYEKMQ (reference sequence). CDR3 DNA: TGTGCCAGCAGCTTAGGTAGCTTCGGATCCAATGAGCAGTTCTTC. Protein sequence: CASSLGSFGSNEQFF.

The chain has TRBV25-1 and TRBJ2-7; no clear D gene. This CDR3 contains 10 residues. The germline gives CDR1 MGHDK, CDR2 SYGVNS. With 5 bases removed from V and 3 bases from J, the gap between germline ends came to 2 bases. The CDR3 DNA follows: TGTGCCAGCAGTCTCTACGAGCAGTACTTC. It translates to CASSLYEQYF.

The DNA of the CDR3 is TGTGCCAGCAGCTCGTTTAGGGTCAATGAGCAGTTCTTC. Encoded protein: CASSSFRVNEQFF. The gene calls are TRBV28 and TRBJ2-1; D is undetermined. Germline V gives CDR1 MDHEN, CDR2 SYDVKM. Trimming cost V 6 bases and J 6 bases, with 12 bases left between them. This CDR3 is built from 13 residues. Combining the CDR3 with reference TRBV28 and TRBJ2-1 gives the whole variable domain DVKVTQSSRYLVKRTGEKVFLECVQDMDHENMFWYRQDPGLGLRLIYFSYDVKMKEKGDIPEGYSVSREKKERFSLILESASTNQTSMYLCASSSFRVNEQFFGPGTRLTVL.

This chain connects TRBV27 to TRBJ2-1; 11 bases line up with TRBD2. The CDR3 consists of 15 residues. In germline, CDR1 is MNHEY, CDR2 SMNVEV (reference sequence). V shed 6 bases and J 3 bases; nucleotides not matched to a gene: 4. This CDR3 reads CASRAGLADYNEQFF. The CDR3 DNA is TGTGCCAGCAGGGCGGGACTAGCGGACTACAATGAGCAGTTCTTC.

This clone was counted a few times. J is TRBJ2-7 and V is TRBV30; possible D gene TRBD1, 5 bases. The germline gives CDR1 GTSNPN, CDR2 SVGIG (reference sequence). Trimming stripped 1 base from V and 2 bases from J, with 15 bases between. The CDR3 is 15 amino acids. The CDR3 DNA reads as TGTGCCTGGAGTGATGGGGCAGAACCACCCTACGAGCAGTACTTC. It yields the protein CAWSDGAEPPYEQYF. The complete variable domain, with remaining parts taken from reference TRBV30 and TRBJ2-7, reads SQTIHQWPATLVQPVGSPLSLECTVEGTSNPNLYWYRQAAGRGLQLLFYSVGIGQISSEVPQNLSASRPQDRQFILSSKKLLLSDSGFYLCAWSDGAEPPYEQYFGPGTRLTVT.

The rearrangement joins TRBV4-1 to TRBJ2-7; TRBD2 might be the D (6 bases). The CDR3 runs 14 residues. Looked up from germline, CDR1 is MGHRA and CDR2 is YSYEKL. With 1 base removed from V and 9 bases from J, the gap between germline ends came to 16 bases. CDR3 sequence: CASSQGGGEVGQYF. In nucleotides, the CDR3 is TGCGCCAGCAGCCAAGGAGGAGGGGAGGTCGGGCAGTACTTC.

This sequence joins TRBV6-5 and TRBJ2-1; 14 nucleotides line up with TRBD2. The CDR3 loop spans 15 amino acids. CDR1 is MNHEY, CDR2 SVGAGI, per germline. V dropped 4 bases and J dropped 6; count of bases not matched to a gene: 2. This CDR3 reads CASSLTSGRANEQFF. The CDR3 region has the DNA TGTGCCAGCAGTTTGACTAGCGGGAGGGCCAATGAGCAGTTCTTC.

This clone was seen repeatedly, ten times or more. V is TRBV2 and J is TRBJ1-5; D might be TRBD1 (5 bases). CDR3 length: 14 amino acids. Trimming took 2 bases from V and 6 from J, leaving 11 bases between them. CDR1 is SNHLY, CDR2 FYNNEI, per germline. The CDR3 region has the DNA TGTGCCAGCAGTGAATACGGGACCCCTCAGCCCCAGCATTTT. It encodes CASSEYGTPQPQHF.

The V call is TRBV9, the J call TRBJ2-1; TRBD1 is a possible D gene (5 bases). The CDR3 extends over 14 amino acids. The germline V gene has CDR1 SGDLS and CDR2 YYNGEE. Deletions cut 0 bases from V and 4 bases from J, with 8 bases between. CDR3 bases: TGTGCCAGCAGCGTAGCTCAGGGTTACAATGAGCAGTTCTTC. This encodes CASSVAQGYNEQFF.

This clone was detected only a few times. The chain carries TRBV4-3 and TRBJ1-1; D unresolved. Germline assignment: CDR1 LGHNA and CDR2 YSLEER. This CDR3 contains 14 residues. Trimming removed 0 bases from V and 4 bases from J, with 9 bases in between. For the CDR3, the DNA is TGCGCCAGCAGCCAAGATTTTTCGGGCACTGAAGCTTTCTTT. It specifies CASSQDFSGTEAFF.

The genes are TRBV7-9 and TRBJ2-1, with 9 bases aligning to TRBD1. The CDR3 length is 15 residues. J lost 8 bases, V lost 1 base, and 6 bases had no gene match. CDR1 SEHNR and CDR2 FQNEAQ come from the germline V gene (reference sequence). Here the CDR3 reads CASSLVTGGRDEQFF. The CDR3 region has the DNA TGTGCCAGCAGCTTAGTTACAGGGGGCCGGGATGAGCAGTTCTTC. Full variable domain (remainder filled in from reference TRBV7-9 and TRBJ2-1): DTGVSQNPRHKITKRGQNVTFRCDPISEHNRLYWYRQTLGQGPEFLTYFQNEAQLEKSRLLSDRFSAERPKGSFSTLEIQRTEQGDSAMYLCASSLVTGGRDEQFFGPGTRLTVL.

The V call is TRBV7-2, the J call TRBJ2-2; 12 nucleotides line up with TRBD2. Trimming cost V 6 bases and J 9 bases; bases outside gene matches: 8. The CDR3 covers 15 residues. Germline V gives CDR1 SGHTA, CDR2 FQGNSA. CDR3 bases: TGTGCCAGCAGTTTAAGACTAGCGGGGGCCAGGGAGCTGTTTTTT. This sequence encodes CASSLRLAGARELFF.

The chain carries TRBV7-9 and TRBJ1-4, with TRBD1 as a possible D gene (6 bases). CDR1 is SEHNR, CDR2 FQNEAQ, per germline (reference sequence). This CDR3 contains 15 residues. With 5 bases removed from V and 5 bases from J, the gap between germline ends came to 15 bases. The CDR3 DNA reads TGTGCCAGCAGCACACTGACAGGAATAAATGAAAAACTGTTTTTT. It specifies CASSTLTGINEKLFF.

The rearrangement joins TRBV28 to TRBJ1-1; TRBD1 might be the D (6 bases). Trimming shortened V by 4 bases and J by 8 bases, and 11 bases separated the two germline ends. The CDR3 contains 12 residues. Looked up from germline, CDR1 is MDHEN and CDR2 is SYDVKM. CDR3 DNA sequence: TGTGCCAGCAGTTCGGATGGGACAGAAGCTTTCTTT. Translated, it gives CASSSDGTEAFF.

The chain links TRBV11-3 to TRBJ2-7; possible D gene TRBD2, 6 bases. Germline values: CDR1 SGHNT, CDR2 YENEEA. The V and J ends lost 5 bases and 9 bases respectively, with 17 bases between them. The CDR3 runs to 13 residues. CDR3 residues: CASSQGTSSRQYF. Here the CDR3 DNA reads TGTGCCAGCAGCCAAGGGACTTCCTCCAGGCAGTACTTC.

This clone has more than one count but fewer than ten. The chain combines TRBV7-9 with TRBJ2-1; TRBD2 matches 8 bases. This CDR3 contains 15 residues. Trimming took 7 bases from V and 3 from J; bases not matched to a gene: 8. Germline CDR1 reads SEHNR; CDR2 reads FQNEAQ (reference sequence). CDR3 region: CASTSTSDLYNEQFF. The CDR3 DNA sequence: TGTGCCAGCACCTCGACTAGCGATCTCTACAATGAGCAGTTCTTC.

Sample share makes this clone medium-sized (0.01 to 0.1%). J is TRBJ1-2 and V is TRBV7-9; 9 bases are shared with TRBD1. Germline V gene lookup returns CDR1 SEHNR and CDR2 FQNEAQ (reference sequence). The CDR3 totals 13 residues. Unmatched junction bases numbered 1, after V lost 3 bases and J lost 5 bases. The DNA for the CDR3 is TGTGCCAGCAGCTTGGGACAGGGATATGGCTACACCTTC. Residues: CASSLGQGYGYTF.

The J gene is TRBJ2-7, the V gene TRBV4-1; 9 nucleotides line up with TRBD1. This CDR3 is built from 14 residues. V lost 3 bases to trimming and J lost 4 bases; unmatched junction nucleotides: 4. Looked up from germline, CDR1 is MGHRA and CDR2 is YSYEKL. Written as DNA, the CDR3 is TGCGCCAGCAGCCAGGGACAGGGTCTTTACGAGCAGTACTTC. Protein product: CASSQGQGLYEQYF.

The chain links TRBV27 to TRBJ1-4; D call uncertain. The CDR3 has 13 residues. Per the germline V gene, CDR1 is MNHEY and CDR2 is SMNVEV (reference sequence). The germline V and J ends were trimmed by 4 bases and 8 bases, with 11 bases remaining between them. The DNA for the CDR3 is TGTGCCAGCAGTTCCGGACTGGGGGAAAAACTGTTTTTT. This translates into CASSSGLGEKLFF.

The rearrangement uses TRBV4-3 and TRBJ1-4; D might be TRBD1 (5 bases). Trimming removed 4 bases from V and 8 bases from J, with 23 bases in between. Germline assignment: CDR1 LGHNA and CDR2 YSLEER. This CDR3 spans 17 amino acids. The chain's CDR3 is CASSPFEWGGDREKLFF. CDR3 DNA sequence: TGCGCCAGCAGCCCCTTCGAGTGGGGGGGGGATCGGGAAAAACTGTTTTTT.

The rearrangement joins TRBV6-5 to TRBJ2-2; D may be TRBD1 (6 bases). CDR1 and CDR2 from the germline V gene are MNHEY and SVGAGI. V gave up 2 bases and J gave up 2 bases, with 9 bases separating them. The CDR3 is 15 residues long. The CDR3 is CASSYGRGNTGELFF. The CDR3 nucleotides are TGTGCCAGCAGTTACGGCAGGGGTAACACCGGGGAGCTGTTTTTT.